This T cell receptor beta chain was captured by sequencing in a study of shared clonotypes between healthy human individuals. This CDR3 is 15 amino acids long. The germline CDR1 and CDR2 sequences are LNHDA and SQIVND (reference sequence). The trim removed 3 bases at V and 0 bases at J, leaving 3 bases unmatched. All donors were healthy HIV-negative adults lacking recent acute infections or vaccinations. Regarding this clone: Its antigen is as yet unknown. This CDR3 is also generated by other DNA sequences in the sample.

General study points: All-four-donor shared clonotypes had higher generation probabilities than non-shared clonotypes did. As a rule, naive subsets had a larger estimated richness than memory subsets.

Only in-frame clones appear in the TCRdb table, and some are missing; sequencing was by immunoSEQ multiplex PCR. The table has approximately 2.5 million clones, 90% to 95% seen once; the top ten hold roughly 0.36%. Sample: naive CD4+ T cells from PBMCs. Described subset: CD45RA+ positively selected. The chain recombines TRBV19 with TRBJ2-7, with 9 bases fitting TRBD2. This TCR came from a man between 18 and 35 years old in good health. Some clones in this sample may be carry-over from other donors' samples. The CDR3 region is CASSIVLAGSYEQYF. The CDR3, as DNA: TGTGCCAGTAGTATTGTACTAGCGGGCTCCTACGAGCAGTACTTC.